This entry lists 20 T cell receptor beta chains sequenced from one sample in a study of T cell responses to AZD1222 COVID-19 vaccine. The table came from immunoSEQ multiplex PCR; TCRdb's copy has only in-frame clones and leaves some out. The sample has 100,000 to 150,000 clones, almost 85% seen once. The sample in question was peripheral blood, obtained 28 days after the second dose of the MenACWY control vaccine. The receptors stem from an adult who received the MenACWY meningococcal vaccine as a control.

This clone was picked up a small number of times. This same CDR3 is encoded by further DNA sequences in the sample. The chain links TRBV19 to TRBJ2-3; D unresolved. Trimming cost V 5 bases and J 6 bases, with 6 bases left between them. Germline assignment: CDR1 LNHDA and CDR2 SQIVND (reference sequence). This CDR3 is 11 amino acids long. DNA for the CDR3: TGTGCCAGTAGTGTCGGGGATACGCAGTATTTT. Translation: CASSVGDTQYF.

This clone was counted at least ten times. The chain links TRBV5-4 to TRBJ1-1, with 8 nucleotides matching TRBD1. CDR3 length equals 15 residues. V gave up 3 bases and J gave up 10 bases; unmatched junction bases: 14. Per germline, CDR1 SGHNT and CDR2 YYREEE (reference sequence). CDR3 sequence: CASSSPGQALRGAFF. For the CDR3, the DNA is TGTGCCAGCAGCTCACCGGGACAGGCGCTCAGGGGAGCTTTCTTT. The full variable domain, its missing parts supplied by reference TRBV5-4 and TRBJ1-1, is ETGVTQSPTHLIKTRGQQVTLRCSSQSGHNTVSWYQQALGQGPQFIFQYYREEENGRGNFPPRFSGLQFPNYSSELNVNALELDDSALYLCASSSPGQALRGAFFGQGTRLTVV.

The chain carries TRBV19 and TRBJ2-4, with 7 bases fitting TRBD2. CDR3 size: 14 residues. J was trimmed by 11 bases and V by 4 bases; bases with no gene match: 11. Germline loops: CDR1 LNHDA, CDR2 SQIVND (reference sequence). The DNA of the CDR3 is TGTGCCAGTAGTAGGAGTGAGAAGGGAGGGTTTCAGTACTTC. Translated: CASSRSEKGGFQYF.

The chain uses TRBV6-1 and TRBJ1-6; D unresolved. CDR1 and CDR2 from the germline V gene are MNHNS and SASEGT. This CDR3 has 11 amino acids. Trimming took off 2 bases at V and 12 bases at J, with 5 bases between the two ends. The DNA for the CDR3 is TGTGCCAGCAGTGAATTTCAACCCCTCCACTTT. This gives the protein CASSEFQPLHF.

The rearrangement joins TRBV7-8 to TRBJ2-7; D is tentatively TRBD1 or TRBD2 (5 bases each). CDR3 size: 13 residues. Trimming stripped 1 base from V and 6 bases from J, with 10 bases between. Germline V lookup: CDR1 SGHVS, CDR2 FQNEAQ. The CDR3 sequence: CASSLVERGEQYF. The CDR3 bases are TGTGCCAGCAGCTTAGTAGAGAGGGGCGAGCAGTACTTC.

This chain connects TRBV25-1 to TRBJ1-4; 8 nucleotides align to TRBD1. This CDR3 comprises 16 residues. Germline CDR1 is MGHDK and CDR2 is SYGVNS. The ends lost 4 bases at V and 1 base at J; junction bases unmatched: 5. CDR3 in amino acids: CASSAGQGLTNEKLFF. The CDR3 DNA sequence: TGTGCCAGCAGTGCCGGACAGGGACTAACTAATGAAAAACTGTTTTTT. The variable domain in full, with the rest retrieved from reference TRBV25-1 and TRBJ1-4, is EADIYQTPRYLVIGTGKKITLECSQTMGHDKMYWYQQDPGMELHLIHYSYGVNSTEKGDLSSESTVSRIRTEHFPLTLESARPSHTSQYLCASSAGQGLTNEKLFFGSGTQLSVL.

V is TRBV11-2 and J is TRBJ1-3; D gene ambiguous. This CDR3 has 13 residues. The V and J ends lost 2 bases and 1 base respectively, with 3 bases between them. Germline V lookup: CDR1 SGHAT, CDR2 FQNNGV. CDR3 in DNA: TGTGCCAGCAGCTTAACATCTGGAAACACCATATATTTT. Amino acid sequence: CASSLTSGNTIYF. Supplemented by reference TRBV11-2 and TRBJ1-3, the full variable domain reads EAGVAQSPRYKIIEKRQSVAFWCNPISGHATLYWYQQILGQGPKLLIQFQNNGVVDDSQLPKDRFSAERLKGVDSTLKIQPAKLEDSAVYLCASSLTSGNTIYFGEGSWLTVV.

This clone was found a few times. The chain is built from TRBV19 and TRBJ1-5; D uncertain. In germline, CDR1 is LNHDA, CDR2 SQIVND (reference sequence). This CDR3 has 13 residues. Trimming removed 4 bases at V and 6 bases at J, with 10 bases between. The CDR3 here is CASSTLTSQPQHF. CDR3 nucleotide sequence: TGTGCCAGTAGTACCCTAACAAGTCAGCCCCAGCATTTT.

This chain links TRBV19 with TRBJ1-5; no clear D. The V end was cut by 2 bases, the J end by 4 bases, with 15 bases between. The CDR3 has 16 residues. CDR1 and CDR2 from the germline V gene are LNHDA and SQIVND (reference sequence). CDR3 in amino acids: CASSITPTGVNQPQHF. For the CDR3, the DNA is TGTGCCAGTAGTATAACCCCGACGGGAGTGAATCAGCCCCAGCATTTT.

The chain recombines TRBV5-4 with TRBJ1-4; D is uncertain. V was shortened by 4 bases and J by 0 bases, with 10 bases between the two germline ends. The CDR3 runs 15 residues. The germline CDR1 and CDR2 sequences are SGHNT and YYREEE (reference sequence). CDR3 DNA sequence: TGTGCCAGCAGCCGGGCCGCGGCAACTAATGAAAAACTGTTTTTT. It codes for CASSRAAATNEKLFF.

CDR3 sequence: CSVHAESRGYTF. The CDR3 DNA reads TGCAGCGTTCATGCCGAAAGCAGGGGCTACACCTTC. The chain has TRBV29-1 and TRBJ1-2, with unresolved D. This CDR3 has 12 amino acids. V lost 5 bases, J lost 8 bases, and 15 bases lay in between. The germline V gene encodes CDR1 SQVTM and CDR2 ANQGSEA.

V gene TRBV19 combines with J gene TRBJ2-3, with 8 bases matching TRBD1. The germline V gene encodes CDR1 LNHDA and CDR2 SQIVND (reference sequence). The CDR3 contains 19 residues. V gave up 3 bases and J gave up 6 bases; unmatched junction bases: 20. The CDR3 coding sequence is TGTGCCAGTAGTATTGGGCAGGGGGCTGGAGGGAGCCCCCGGGATACGCAGTATTTT. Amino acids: CASSIGQGAGGSPRDTQYF.

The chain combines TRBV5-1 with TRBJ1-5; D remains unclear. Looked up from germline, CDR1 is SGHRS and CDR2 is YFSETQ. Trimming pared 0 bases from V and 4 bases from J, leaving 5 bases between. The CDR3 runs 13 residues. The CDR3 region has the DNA TGCGCCAGCAGCTTGGCAGGAAATCAGCCCCAGCATTTT. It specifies CASSLAGNQPQHF.

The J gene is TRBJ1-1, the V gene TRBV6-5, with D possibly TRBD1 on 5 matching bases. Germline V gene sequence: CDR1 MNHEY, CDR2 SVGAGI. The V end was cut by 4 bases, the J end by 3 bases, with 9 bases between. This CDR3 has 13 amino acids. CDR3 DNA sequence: TGTGCCAGCAGTTTCGGAGGGGACACTGAAGCTTTCTTT. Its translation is CASSFGGDTEAFF.

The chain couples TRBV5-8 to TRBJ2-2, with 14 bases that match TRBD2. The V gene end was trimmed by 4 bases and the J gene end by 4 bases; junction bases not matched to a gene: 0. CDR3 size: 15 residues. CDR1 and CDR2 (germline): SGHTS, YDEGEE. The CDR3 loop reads CASSGTSGGTGELFF. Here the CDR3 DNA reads TGTGCCAGCAGCGGGACTAGCGGGGGCACCGGGGAGCTGTTTTTT.

The CDR3 here is CSVDGGPSYNEQFF. DNA of the CDR3: TGCAGCGTTGACGGGGGCCCCTCCTACAATGAGCAGTTCTTC. The chain carries TRBV29-1 and TRBJ2-1; D is tentatively TRBD1 or TRBD2 (6 bases each). The CDR3 contains 14 residues. Germline CDR1 reads SQVTM; CDR2 reads ANQGSEA. V was shortened by 3 bases and J by 0 bases, with 9 bases between the two germline ends.

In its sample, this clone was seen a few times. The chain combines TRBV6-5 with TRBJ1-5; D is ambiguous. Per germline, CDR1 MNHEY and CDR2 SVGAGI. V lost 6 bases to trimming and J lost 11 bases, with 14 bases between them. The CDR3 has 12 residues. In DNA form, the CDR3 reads TGTGCCAGCAGAGACACCACTGCGGCCCAGCATTTT. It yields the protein CASRDTTAAQHF.

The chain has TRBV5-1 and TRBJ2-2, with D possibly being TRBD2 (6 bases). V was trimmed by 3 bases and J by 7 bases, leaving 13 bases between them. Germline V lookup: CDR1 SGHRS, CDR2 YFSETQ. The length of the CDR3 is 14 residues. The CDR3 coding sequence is TGCGCCAGCAGCTGGAGTGGAGGGGTCGGGGAGCTGTTTTTT. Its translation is CASSWSGGVGELFF.

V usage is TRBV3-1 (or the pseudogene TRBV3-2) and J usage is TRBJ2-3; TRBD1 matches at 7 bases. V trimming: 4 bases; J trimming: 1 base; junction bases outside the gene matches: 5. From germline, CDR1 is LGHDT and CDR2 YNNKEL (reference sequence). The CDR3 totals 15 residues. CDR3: CASSPTGPGTDTQYF. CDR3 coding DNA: TGTGCCAGCAGCCCGACAGGGCCTGGCACAGATACGCAGTATTTT.

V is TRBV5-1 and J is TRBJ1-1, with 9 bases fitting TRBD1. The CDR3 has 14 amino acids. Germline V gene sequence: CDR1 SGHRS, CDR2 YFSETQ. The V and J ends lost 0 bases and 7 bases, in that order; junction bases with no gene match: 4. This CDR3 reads CASSLAGQGFEAFF. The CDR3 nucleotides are TGCGCCAGCAGCTTGGCAGGACAGGGGTTTGAAGCTTTCTTT.